This TCR beta chain was identified during a study of CD8 T cells in Susac syndrome. Recently defined diagnostic criteria for definite or probable disease were fulfilled by Susac syndrome patients. RNA totalling roughly 0.5 to 1 ug underwent reverse transcription with random hexamers. In TCRdb, the immunoSEQ multiplex PCR reads were re-called with MiXCR into one record per CDR3 protein. This sample carries over 150,000 distinct CDR3 sequences, about 96% of them seen once, and the ten largest clones take roughly 0.12%. Trimming left V 4 bases short and J 6 bases short, with 13 bases between. The CDR3 runs to 14 residues. Germline V gene data show CDR1 as SGHDT and CDR2 as YYEEEE.

The sequence came from a human donor with Susac syndrome. The V gene is TRBV5-6, the J gene TRBJ1-4; the D is unclear. Sequenced input: CD4+ T cells from PBMCs. The CDR3: CASSPGTRDEKLFF. The CDR3 nucleotides are TGTGCCAGCAGCCCGGGAACGCGTGATGAAAAACTGTTTTTT.